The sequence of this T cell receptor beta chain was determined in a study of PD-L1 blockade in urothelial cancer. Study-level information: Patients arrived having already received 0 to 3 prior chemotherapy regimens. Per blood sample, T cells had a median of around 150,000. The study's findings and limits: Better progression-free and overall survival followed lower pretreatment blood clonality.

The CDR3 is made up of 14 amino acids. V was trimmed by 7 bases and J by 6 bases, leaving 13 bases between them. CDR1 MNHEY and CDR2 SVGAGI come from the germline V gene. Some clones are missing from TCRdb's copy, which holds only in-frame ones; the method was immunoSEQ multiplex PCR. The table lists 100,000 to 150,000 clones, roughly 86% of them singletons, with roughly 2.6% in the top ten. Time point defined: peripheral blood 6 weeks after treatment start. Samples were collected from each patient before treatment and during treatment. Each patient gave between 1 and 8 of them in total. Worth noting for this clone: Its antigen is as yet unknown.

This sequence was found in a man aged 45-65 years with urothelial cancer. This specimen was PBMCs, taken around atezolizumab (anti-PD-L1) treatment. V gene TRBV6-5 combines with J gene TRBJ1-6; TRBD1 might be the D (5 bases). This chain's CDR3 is CASTYGGGNSPLHF. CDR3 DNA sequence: TGTGCCAGCACCTACGGGGGGGGTAATTCACCCCTCCACTTT.